The entry that follows covers one T cell receptor (beta chain) sequence. The same CDR3 arises from other DNA sequences in this sample as well. The genomic DNA of each subset was split evenly across several immunoSEQ plates. As processed by the authors: For the immunoSEQ data, sequences were junction-only without quality scores, so filtering differed. Method: immunoSEQ multiplex PCR; TCRdb's copy keeps in-frame clones and lacks some. D and trimming come from the DNA, and the V and J calls and clone size come from that table. The sample consists of 950,000 to 1,200,000 clones, roughly 77% of them appearing once. The data originate from a study of shared clonotypes between healthy human individuals. The sample was memory CD4+ T cells from PBMCs. The subset was: CD45RA-negative fraction. This TCR was sampled from a man younger than 35 in good health. Some clones in this sample may be carry-over from other donors' samples.

CDR3 in DNA: TGCAGTGCGAGGGTAAACACTGAAGCTTTCTTT. It is translated as CSARVNTEAFF. The V and J genes are TRBV20-1 and TRBJ1-1, with D uncertain. The germline CDR1 and CDR2 sequences are DFQATT and SNEGSKA (reference sequence). Deletions cut 6 bases from V and 2 bases from J, with 7 bases between. The CDR3 sequence is 11 residues long.